Sequencing of this T cell receptor (beta chain) was carried out in a study of T-cell reconstitution after alpha-beta-depleted transplantation in children. A TCRbeta library incorporating unique molecular identifiers was prepared. TCRdb re-derived calls from the PCR reads in MiXCR, one entry per CDR3 protein. The sample consists of 200,000 to 250,000 distinct CDR3 sequences, around 7.7% of them appearing once. The CDR3 loop spans 15 amino acids. After removal of 5 bases from V and 4 bases from J, the junction contained 5 bases not matched to a gene. Study-level findings and limits: Day-60 TCRbeta diversity that was high in some patients was derived from surviving recipient T cells and thymic progenitors. Newly made T cells mostly supplied T-cell counts and diversity one year after transplant. Expanded graft clones numbering several hundred reportedly gave rise to alpha-beta T cells about two months after transplant.

As to this clonotype: The antigen is undetermined.

The chain recombines TRBV12-3 or TRBV12-4 with TRBJ2-2; 9 bases map to TRBD2. The specimen comprised PBMCs, mostly from graft donor cells, sampled 360 days after TCRalphabeta/CD19-depleted stem cell transplant. This receptor was taken from a male patient between 2 and 10 years old who had a stem cell transplant for acute myeloid leukemia, so the T cells may come from the graft donor. The CDR3 coding sequence is TGTGCCAGCAGTGCGTCTAGCGGGGTCACCGGGGAGCTGTTTTTT. Translation: CASSASSGVTGELFF.